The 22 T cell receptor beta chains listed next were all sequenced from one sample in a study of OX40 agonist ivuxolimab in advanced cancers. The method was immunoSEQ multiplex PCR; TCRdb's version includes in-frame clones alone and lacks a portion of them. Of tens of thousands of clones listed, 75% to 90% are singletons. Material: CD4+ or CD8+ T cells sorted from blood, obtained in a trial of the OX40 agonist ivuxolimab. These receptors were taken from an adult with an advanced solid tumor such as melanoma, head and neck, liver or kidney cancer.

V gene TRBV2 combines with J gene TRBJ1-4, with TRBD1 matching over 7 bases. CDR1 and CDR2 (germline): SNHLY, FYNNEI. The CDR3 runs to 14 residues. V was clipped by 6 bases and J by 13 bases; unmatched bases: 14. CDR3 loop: CASRAGTVESGLFF. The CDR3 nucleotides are TGTGCCAGCAGAGCCGGGACAGTAGAAAGTGGACTGTTTTTT.

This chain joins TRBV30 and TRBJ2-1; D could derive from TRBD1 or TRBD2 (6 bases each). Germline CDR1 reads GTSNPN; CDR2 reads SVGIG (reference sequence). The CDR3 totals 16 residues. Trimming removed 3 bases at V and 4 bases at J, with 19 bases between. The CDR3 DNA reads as TGTGCCTGGAGGAGGGGGATCGGGACTTCTTACAATGAGCAGTTCTTC. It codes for CAWRRGIGTSYNEQFF.

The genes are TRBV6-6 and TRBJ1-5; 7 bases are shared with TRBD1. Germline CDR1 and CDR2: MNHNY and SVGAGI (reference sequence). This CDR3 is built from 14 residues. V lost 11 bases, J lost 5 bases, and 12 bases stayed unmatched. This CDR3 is CAAGQALGDQPQHF. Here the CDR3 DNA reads TGTGCCGCCGGACAGGCCCTTGGGGATCAGCCCCAGCATTTT.

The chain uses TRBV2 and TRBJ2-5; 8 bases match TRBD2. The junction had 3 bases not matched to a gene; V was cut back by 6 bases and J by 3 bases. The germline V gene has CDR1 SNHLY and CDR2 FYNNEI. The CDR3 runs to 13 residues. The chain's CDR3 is CASRHGGEETQYF. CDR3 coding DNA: TGTGCCAGCAGGCACGGGGGGGAAGAGACCCAGTACTTC.

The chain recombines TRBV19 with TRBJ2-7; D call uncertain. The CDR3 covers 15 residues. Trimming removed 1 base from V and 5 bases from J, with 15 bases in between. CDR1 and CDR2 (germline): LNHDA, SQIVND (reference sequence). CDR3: CASSIGNDLRHEQYF. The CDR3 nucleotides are TGTGCCAGTAGTATAGGAAACGACCTCCGCCACGAGCAGTACTTC.

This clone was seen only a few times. The CDR3 spells CSVVVGYGYTF. The DNA of the CDR3 is TGCAGCGTTGTTGTGGGCTATGGCTACACCTTC. The V call is TRBV29-1, the J call TRBJ1-2; D remains ambiguous. Germline V gene data show CDR1 as SQVTM and CDR2 as ANQGSEA. The CDR3 extends over 11 amino acids. V was pared by 4 bases and J by 4 bases, with 7 bases between.

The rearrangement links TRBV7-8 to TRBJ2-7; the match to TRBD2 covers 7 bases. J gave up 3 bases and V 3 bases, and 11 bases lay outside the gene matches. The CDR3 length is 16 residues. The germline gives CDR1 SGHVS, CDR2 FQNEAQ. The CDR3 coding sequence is TGTGCCAGCAGCTTCCGGGGAGGGGTCCGCGACTACGAGCAGTACTTC. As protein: CASSFRGGVRDYEQYF.

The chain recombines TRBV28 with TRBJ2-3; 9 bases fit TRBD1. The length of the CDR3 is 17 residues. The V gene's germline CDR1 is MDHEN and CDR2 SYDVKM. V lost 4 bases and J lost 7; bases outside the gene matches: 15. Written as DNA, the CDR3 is TGTGCCAGCAGTTCGTCCCCCTGGGACAGGGCCGGTAATACGCAGTATTTT. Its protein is CASSSSPWDRAGNTQYF.

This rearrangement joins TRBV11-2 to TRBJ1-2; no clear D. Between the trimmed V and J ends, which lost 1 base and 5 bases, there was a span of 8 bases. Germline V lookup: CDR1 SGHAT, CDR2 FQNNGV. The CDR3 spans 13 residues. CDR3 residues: CASSLAEGYGYTF. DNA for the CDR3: TGTGCCAGCAGCTTAGCCGAGGGTTATGGCTACACCTTC.

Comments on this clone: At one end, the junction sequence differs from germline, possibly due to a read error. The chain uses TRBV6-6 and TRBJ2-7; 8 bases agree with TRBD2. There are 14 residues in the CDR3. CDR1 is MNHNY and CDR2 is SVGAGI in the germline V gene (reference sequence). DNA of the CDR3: TGTGCCAGCAGTGAGAGGACGGATTCGACTAGCGCTCACTTC. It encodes CASSERTDSTSAHF.

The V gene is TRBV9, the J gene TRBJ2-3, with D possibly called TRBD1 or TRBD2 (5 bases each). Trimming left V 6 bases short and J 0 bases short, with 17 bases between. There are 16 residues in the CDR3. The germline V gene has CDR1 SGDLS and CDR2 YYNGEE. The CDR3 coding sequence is TGTGCCAGCACGCAAGAGGGGCGCAGTAGCACAGATACGCAGTATTTT. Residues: CASTQEGRSSTDTQYF.

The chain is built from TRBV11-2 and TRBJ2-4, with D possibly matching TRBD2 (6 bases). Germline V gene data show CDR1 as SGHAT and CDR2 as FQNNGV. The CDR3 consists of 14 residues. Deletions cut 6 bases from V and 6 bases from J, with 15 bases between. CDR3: CASSWNAGRNIQYF. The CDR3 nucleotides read TGTGCCAGCAGTTGGAATGCGGGGAGAAACATTCAGTACTTC.

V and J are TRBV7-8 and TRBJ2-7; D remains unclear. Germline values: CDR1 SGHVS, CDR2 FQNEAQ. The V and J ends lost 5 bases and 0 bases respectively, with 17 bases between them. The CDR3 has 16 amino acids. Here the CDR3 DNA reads TGTGCCAGCAGCCCCGCTCGGAGAAGGGCCTCCTACGAGCAGTACTTC. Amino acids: CASSPARRRASYEQYF.

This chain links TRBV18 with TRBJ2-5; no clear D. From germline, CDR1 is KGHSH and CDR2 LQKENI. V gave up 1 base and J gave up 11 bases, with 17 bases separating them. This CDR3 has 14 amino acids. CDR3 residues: CASSPQLSNREQYF. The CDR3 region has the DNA TGTGCCAGCTCACCACAGCTTAGTAATCGTGAGCAGTACTTC.

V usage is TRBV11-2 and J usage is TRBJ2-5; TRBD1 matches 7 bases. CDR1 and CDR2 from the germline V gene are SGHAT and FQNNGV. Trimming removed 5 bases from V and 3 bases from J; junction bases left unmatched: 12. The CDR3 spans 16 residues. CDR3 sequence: CASSPVLLTGEETQYF. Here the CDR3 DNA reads TGTGCCAGCAGCCCAGTCCTCCTAACAGGGGAAGAGACCCAGTACTTC.

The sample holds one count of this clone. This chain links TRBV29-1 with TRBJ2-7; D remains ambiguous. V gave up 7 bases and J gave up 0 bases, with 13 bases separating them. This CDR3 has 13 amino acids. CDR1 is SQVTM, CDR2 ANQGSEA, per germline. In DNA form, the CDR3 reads TGCAGCGCCACCGAGTTAGCCTCCTACGAGCAGTACTTC. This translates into CSATELASYEQYF.

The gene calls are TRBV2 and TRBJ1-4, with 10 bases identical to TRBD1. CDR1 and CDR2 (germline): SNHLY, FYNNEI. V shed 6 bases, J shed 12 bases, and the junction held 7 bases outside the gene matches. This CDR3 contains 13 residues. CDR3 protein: CASRGTGVAELFF. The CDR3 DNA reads TGTGCCAGCAGGGGGACAGGGGTTGCGGAACTGTTTTTT.

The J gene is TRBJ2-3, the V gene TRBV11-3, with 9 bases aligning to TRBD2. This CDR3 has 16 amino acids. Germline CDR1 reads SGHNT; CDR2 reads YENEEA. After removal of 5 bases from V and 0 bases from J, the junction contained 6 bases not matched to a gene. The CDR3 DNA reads TGTGCCAGCAGCATAGGGACTAGCCCTAGCACAGATACGCAGTATTTT. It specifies CASSIGTSPSTDTQYF.

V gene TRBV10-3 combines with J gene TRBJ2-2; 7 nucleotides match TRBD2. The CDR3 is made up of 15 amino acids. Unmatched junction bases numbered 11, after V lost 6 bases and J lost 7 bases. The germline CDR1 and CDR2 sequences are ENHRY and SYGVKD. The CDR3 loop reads CAIRPGGGRIGELFF. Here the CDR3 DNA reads TGTGCCATCAGGCCGGGGGGAGGGCGGATCGGGGAGCTGTTTTTT.

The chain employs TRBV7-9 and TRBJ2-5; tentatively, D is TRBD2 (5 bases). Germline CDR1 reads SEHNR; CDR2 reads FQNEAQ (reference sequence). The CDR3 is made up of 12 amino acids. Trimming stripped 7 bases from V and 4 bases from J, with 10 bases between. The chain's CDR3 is CASKLVGETQYF. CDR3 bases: TGTGCCAGCAAACTAGTTGGAGAGACCCAGTACTTC. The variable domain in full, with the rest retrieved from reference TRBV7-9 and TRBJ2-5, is DTGVSQNPRHKITKRGQNVTFRCDPISEHNRLYWYRQTLGQGPEFLTYFQNEAQLEKSRLLSDRFSAERPKGSFSTLEIQRTEQGDSAMYLCASKLVGETQYFGPGTRLLVL.

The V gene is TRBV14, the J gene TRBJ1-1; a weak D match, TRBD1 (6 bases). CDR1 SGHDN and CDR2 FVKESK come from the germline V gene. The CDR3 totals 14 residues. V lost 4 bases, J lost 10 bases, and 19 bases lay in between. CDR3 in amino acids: CASSPPEGGRRAFF. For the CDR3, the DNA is TGTGCCAGCAGCCCCCCGGAGGGGGGACGGAGAGCTTTCTTT. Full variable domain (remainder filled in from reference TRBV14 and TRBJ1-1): EAGVTQFPSHSVIEKGQTVTLRCDPISGHDNLYWYRRVMGKEIKFLLHFVKESKQDESGMPNNRFLAERTGGTYSTLKVQPAELEDSGVYFCASSPPEGGRRAFFGQGTRLTVV.

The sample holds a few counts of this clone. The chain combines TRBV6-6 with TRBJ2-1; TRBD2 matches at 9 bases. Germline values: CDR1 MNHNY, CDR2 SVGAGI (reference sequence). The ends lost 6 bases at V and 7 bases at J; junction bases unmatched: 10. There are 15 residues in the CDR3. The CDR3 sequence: CASSRPLAGENEQFF. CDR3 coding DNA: TGTGCCAGCAGCCGACCACTAGCGGGTGAAAATGAGCAGTTCTTC.